This T cell receptor (beta chain) was observed in a study of cytomegalovirus exposure and HLA in healthy donors. Study as a whole: HLA-typed donors were the source of around 87 million unique TCRs, which an early data release held. Study results and caveats: Accounts indicate the classifier identified cytomegalovirus status with strong specificity and sensitivity.

All donors participated as healthy donors of bone marrow. Comment on this clone: As yet, its antigen is unknown.

13 Jbeta primers and 60 Vbeta primers were used for the PCR. TCRdb's table, derived via immunoSEQ multiplex PCR, lists solely in-frame clones and lacks some. The table records approximately 150,000 clones, roughly 87% of them present only once. CDR3 length: 17 residues. In germline, CDR1 is SGHRS, CDR2 YFSETQ. Trimming left V 0 bases short and J 7 bases short, with 19 bases between. V is TRBV5-1 and J is TRBJ2-2, with D perhaps matching TRBD2 (5 bases). Sequenced: PBMCs. This clonotype was obtained from a man aged 50 to 60 in good health and CMV-seropositive. CDR3 DNA: TGCGCCAGCAGCTTGGCGGGGTTAGACTATATCGTCGGGGAGCTGTTTTTT. Protein sequence: CASSLAGLDYIVGELFF. The full variable domain, rest sourced from reference TRBV5-1 and TRBJ2-2, is KAGVTQTPRYLIKTRGQQVTLSCSPISGHRSVSWYQQTPGQGLQFLFEYFSETQRNKGNFPGRFSGRQFSNSRSEMNVSTLELGDSALYLCASSLAGLDYIVGELFFGEGSRLTVL.